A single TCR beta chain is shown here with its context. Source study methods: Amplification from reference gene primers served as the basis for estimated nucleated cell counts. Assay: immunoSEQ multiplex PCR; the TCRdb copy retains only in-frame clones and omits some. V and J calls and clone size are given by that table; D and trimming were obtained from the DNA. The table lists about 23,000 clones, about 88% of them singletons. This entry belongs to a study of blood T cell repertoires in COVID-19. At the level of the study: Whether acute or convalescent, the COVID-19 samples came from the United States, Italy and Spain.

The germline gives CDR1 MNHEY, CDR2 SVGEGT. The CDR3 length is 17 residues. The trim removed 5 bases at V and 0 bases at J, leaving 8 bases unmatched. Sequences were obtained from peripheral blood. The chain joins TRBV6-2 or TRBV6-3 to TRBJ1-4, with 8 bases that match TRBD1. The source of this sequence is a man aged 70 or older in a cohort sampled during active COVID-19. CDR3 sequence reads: CASSADRAFATNEKLFF. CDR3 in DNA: TGTGCCAGCAGTGCGGACAGGGCCTTTGCAACTAATGAAAAACTGTTTTTT.